This TCR beta chain was recovered during a study of cytomegalovirus exposure and HLA in healthy donors. The study ran its PCR with 60 Vbeta and 13 Jbeta primers. This table comes from immunoSEQ multiplex PCR, and its TCRdb copy is limited to in-frame clones, with some not included. The sample carries about 160,000 clones, about 75% recorded once. Overall study findings and caveats: As a later analysis showed, several of the most significant clusters appeared to be linked to common viral pathogens. Earlier analysis looked at TCR beta V segments, and most were productive about 90% or about 30% of the time. Later analysis reportedly placed an Asian-associated ancestry cluster below the roughly 690-donor mean in N-insertions.

About this clone: Its antigen is undetermined.

The source is a woman in her forties or fifties in good health and CMV-seropositive. The specimen sequenced was PBMCs.

Here the CDR3 DNA reads TGCGCCAGCAGCTTCCTTCCGGGGGGCGACAATGAGCAGTTCTTC. It codes for CASSFLPGGDNEQFF. The chain combines TRBV5-1 with TRBJ2-1, with a possible D match to TRBD2 (7 bases). V was shortened by 2 bases and J by 5 bases, with 14 bases between the two germline ends. The CDR3 has 15 residues. Germline V gene data show CDR1 as SGHRS and CDR2 as YFSETQ.